The 30 T cell receptor beta chains reported below all come from one sample, sequenced in a study of blood T cell repertoires in COVID-19. Repertoires were generated with immunoSEQ multiplex PCR, while TCRdb's copy carries only in-frame clones and drops some. The sample lists 150,000 to 250,000 clones, approximately 85% occurring once. The specimen was PBMCs or T cells enriched from blood (not recorded which). Receptor source: a man aged 40-49 years who had recovered from COVID-19.

Here the CDR3 reads CAWSEGAVGANVLTF. For the CDR3, the DNA is TGTGCCTGGAGTGAGGGGGCGGTCGGGGCCAACGTCCTGACTTTC. V is TRBV30 and J is TRBJ2-6, with TRBD1 matching over 7 bases. Germline CDR1 reads GTSNPN; CDR2 reads SVGIG (reference sequence). The CDR3 contains 15 residues. After removal of 1 base from V and 4 bases from J, the junction contained 4 bases not matched to a gene.

This chain uses TRBV5-1 with TRBJ2-2; 7 bases match TRBD2. This CDR3 has 13 residues. Trimming at V came to 4 bases and at J to 3 bases, leaving 0 bases not matched to a gene. CDR1 and CDR2 (germline): SGHRS, YFSETQ. The DNA for the CDR3 is TGCGCCAGCAGCCGGGGGGACACCGGGGAGCTGTTTTTT. Translated: CASSRGDTGELFF.

The chain is built from TRBV2 and TRBJ1-2, with 7 bases aligning to TRBD1. The germline V gene encodes CDR1 SNHLY and CDR2 FYNNEI. J gave up 1 base and V 4 bases, and 3 bases lay outside the gene matches. The CDR3 loop spans 14 amino acids. CDR3 bases: TGTGCCAGCAGTGTAGGGACAGTTAACTATGGCTACACCTTC. Its translation is CASSVGTVNYGYTF.

The V gene is TRBV28, the J gene TRBJ2-1; tentatively, D is TRBD1 (6 bases). The CDR3 is 12 residues long. V dropped 2 bases and J dropped 9 bases, with 8 bases sitting between them. The V gene's germline CDR1 is MDHEN and CDR2 SYDVKM. The CDR3 DNA is TGTGCCAGCAGTTTACAGGGGATTGAGCAGTTCTTC. This codes for CASSLQGIEQFF.

V is TRBV11-2 and J is TRBJ2-7; 8 nucleotides align to TRBD1. This CDR3 is 14 amino acids long. Trimming took 9 bases from V and 5 from J; bases not matched to a gene: 12. Germline lookup yields CDR1 SGHAT and CDR2 FQNNGV. The CDR3: CASNPGQGWDEQYF. In DNA form, the CDR3 reads TGTGCCAGTAATCCTGGACAGGGCTGGGACGAGCAGTACTTC. Looking up the rest from reference TRBV11-2 and TRBJ2-7 gives the full variable domain: EAGVAQSPRYKIIEKRQSVAFWCNPISGHATLYWYQQILGQGPKLLIQFQNNGVVDDSQLPKDRFSAERLKGVDSTLKIQPAKLEDSAVYLCASNPGQGWDEQYFGPGTRLTVT.

The rearrangement uses TRBV4-2 and TRBJ1-5; tentative D call: TRBD1 (5 bases). This CDR3 has 13 amino acids. In germline, CDR1 is LGHNA, CDR2 YNFKEQ. The V end was cut by 0 bases, the J end by 9 bases, with 9 bases between. As DNA, the CDR3 is TGTGCCAGCAGCCAAGATCTCGGGGGGCCCCAGCATTTT. It codes for CASSQDLGGPQHF.

The rearrangement links TRBV10-1 to TRBJ2-2, with a tentative D call TRBD2 (6 bases). Germline V gene lookup returns CDR1 WNHNN and CDR2 SYGVQD (reference sequence). CDR3 length equals 13 residues. Trimming stripped 2 bases from V and 5 bases from J, with 6 bases between. As DNA, the CDR3 is TGCGCCAGCAGTGAGGGGGGGACCGGGGAGCTGTTTTTT. It is translated as CASSEGGTGELFF.

In its sample, this clone was seen once. The chain couples TRBV7-6 to TRBJ2-5, with 10 positions matching TRBD2. The CDR3 is made up of 17 amino acids. V dropped 0 bases and J dropped 4; count of bases not matched to a gene: 8. Germline CDR1 reads SGHVS; CDR2 reads FNYEAQ. The CDR3 DNA sequence: TGTGCCAGCAGCTTAGCTGGGGTAGCGGGAGGCGGAGAGACCCAGTACTTC. It is translated as CASSLAGVAGGGETQYF.

The chain has TRBV29-1 and TRBJ2-1; no reliable D call. Germline CDR1 and CDR2: SQVTM and ANQGSEA. The CDR3 loop spans 14 amino acids. V lost 8 bases, J lost 0 bases, and 14 bases lay in between. CDR3 DNA sequence: TGCAGCACTGGGCAGAAGCTCTCCTACAATGAGCAGTTCTTC. Protein sequence: CSTGQKLSYNEQFF.

The chain recombines TRBV6-4 with TRBJ2-2, with D tentatively TRBD1 (6 bases). CDR3 size: 14 residues. CDR1 is MRHNA and CDR2 is SNTAGT in the germline V gene. With 6 bases removed from V and 2 bases from J, the gap between germline ends came to 10 bases. DNA for the CDR3: TGTGCCAGCAGGGGACAAGGAAACACCGGGGAGCTGTTTTTT. Translated, it gives CASRGQGNTGELFF.

CDR3 DNA sequence: TGTGCAGCAGGGCGGGGTGAGAACACTGAAGCTTTCTTT. Translation gives CAAGRGENTEAFF. The chain joins TRBV19 to TRBJ1-1; TRBD1 might be the D (5 bases). CDR3 length: 13 amino acids. The V gene's germline CDR1 is LNHDA and CDR2 SQIVND (reference sequence).

The rearrangement uses TRBV4-2 and TRBJ2-1, with 10 positions matching TRBD2. Germline V gene lookup returns CDR1 LGHNA and CDR2 YNFKEQ. Trimming removed 1 base from V and 8 bases from J; junction bases left unmatched: 14. This CDR3 is 18 amino acids long. Written as DNA, the CDR3 is TGTGCCAGCAGCCAAGCCCACAGAGCGGGAGGGCCAGGATATGAGCAGTTCTTC. Translating it yields CASSQAHRAGGPGYEQFF.

This clone appeared a few times. The chain combines TRBV5-1 with TRBJ1-1; tentative D call: TRBD1 (6 bases). CDR1 is SGHRS and CDR2 is YFSETQ in the germline V gene. The CDR3 is 16 residues long. V gave up 4 bases and J gave up 0 bases, with 16 bases separating them. DNA of the CDR3: TGCGCCAGCAGCGCTCTACCGGGACAAATGAACACTGAAGCTTTCTTT. Translating gives CASSALPGQMNTEAFF.

This chain uses TRBV5-1 with TRBJ1-1; possible D gene TRBD1, 5 bases. There are 13 residues in the CDR3. The germline CDR1 and CDR2 sequences are SGHRS and YFSETQ. V gave up 4 bases and J gave up 6 bases, with 13 bases separating them. The CDR3 reads CASSVGTGAEAFF. CDR3 DNA: TGCGCCAGCAGCGTGGGGACGGGGGCTGAAGCTTTCTTT.

The chain links TRBV9 to TRBJ2-3; TRBD2 matches 7 bases. After removal of 6 bases from V and 0 bases from J, the junction contained 16 bases not matched to a gene. The CDR3 is made up of 18 amino acids. Germline V CDR1 and CDR2: SGDLS, YYNGEE. The CDR3 here is CASTRGGRAPSSTDTQYF. In nucleotides, the CDR3 is TGTGCCAGCACTCGTGGGGGGAGGGCCCCTTCCAGCACAGATACGCAGTATTTT.

The chain uses TRBV4-2 and TRBJ2-7; D perhaps matches TRBD2 (6 bases). V lost 0 bases to trimming and J lost 3 bases, with 12 bases between them. The germline gives CDR1 LGHNA, CDR2 YNFKEQ. The CDR3 covers 15 residues. CDR3 amino acids: CASSQDLSGYYEQYF. CDR3 in DNA: TGTGCCAGCAGCCAAGATCTGAGCGGGTACTACGAGCAGTACTTC.

CDR3 coding DNA: TGTGCCAGCAGTTTATCGTCCCGCTACGAGCAGTACTTC. Translating gives CASSLSSRYEQYF. The rearrangement links TRBV27 to TRBJ2-7; D is undetermined. The CDR3 runs to 13 residues. The germline V gene has CDR1 MNHEY and CDR2 SMNVEV (reference sequence). Trimming stripped 0 bases from V and 3 bases from J, with 6 bases between.

The chain joins TRBV28 to TRBJ1-6; TRBD1 might be the D (5 bases). Trimming stripped 5 bases from V and 4 bases from J, with 9 bases between. The CDR3 loop spans 14 amino acids. The germline V gene encodes CDR1 MDHEN and CDR2 SYDVKM. For the CDR3, the DNA is TGTGCCAGCAGTCTGACAGAGTATAATTCACCCCTCCACTTT. It is translated as CASSLTEYNSPLHF.

This chain joins TRBV9 and TRBJ2-7; D gene unclear. The CDR3 extends over 11 amino acids. Germline CDR1 SGDLS, CDR2 YYNGEE. V lost 4 bases and J lost 2, with 4 bases in between. CDR3 nucleotide sequence: TGTGCCAGCAGCCCCGCCTACGAGCAGTACTTC. Amino acids: CASSPAYEQYF.

This clone was seen more than once but under ten times. The chain carries TRBV7-2 and TRBJ2-1; possibly TRBD2 for D (5 bases). The CDR3 runs to 15 residues. The V gene's germline CDR1 is SGHTA and CDR2 FQGNSA. Trimming cost V 3 bases and J 5 bases, with 14 bases left between them. In nucleotides, the CDR3 is TGTGCCAGCAGCTTGGACTTGCCAAACCACAATGAGCAGTTCTTC. Its translation is CASSLDLPNHNEQFF.

This clone appeared a single time. The rearrangement joins TRBV6-6 to TRBJ1-6; 7 nucleotides match TRBD1. V dropped 0 bases and J dropped 7; count of bases not matched to a gene: 6. There are 16 residues in the CDR3. From germline, CDR1 is MNHNY and CDR2 SVGAGI (reference sequence). The chain's CDR3 is CASSYSTGTANSPLHF. The CDR3 DNA sequence: TGTGCCAGCAGTTACTCCACCGGGACAGCGAATTCACCCCTCCACTTT.

The V and J genes are TRBV28 and TRBJ2-1, with 14 bases identical to TRBD2. The CDR3 contains 16 residues. CDR1 and CDR2 from the germline V gene are MDHEN and SYDVKM. With V trimmed by 5 bases and J by 8 bases, 8 bases remained unmatched. Here the CDR3 reads CASSPEGLAGGHEQFF. The CDR3 coding sequence is TGTGCCAGCAGTCCGGAAGGACTAGCGGGGGGCCATGAGCAGTTCTTC.

The rearrangement uses TRBV10-3 and TRBJ2-7, with TRBD1 matching 9 bases. CDR3 length: 17 residues. V trimming: 9 bases; J trimming: 3 bases; junction bases outside the gene matches: 18. CDR1 and CDR2 (germline): ENHRY, SYGVKD. The CDR3 region has the DNA TGTGCCATAACAAGTCGCGGGGACAGGGCCGCCCACTACGAGCAGTACTTC. Residues: CAITSRGDRAAHYEQYF.

The DNA for the CDR3 is TGTGCCAGCTCACCCTCGACGGGTGTATGGGCTGAAGCTTTCTTT. Translation gives CASSPSTGVWAEAFF. J is TRBJ1-1 and V is TRBV18; the D is unclear. The CDR3 is 15 amino acids. The ends were cut back, 3 bases at V and 6 bases at J, with 17 bases in the middle. Looked up from germline, CDR1 is KGHSH and CDR2 is LQKENI.

Remarks on this clone: At the DNA level, this CDR3 is encoded by other sequences in the same sample as well. The chain couples TRBV19 to TRBJ2-1; 11 bases are a match to TRBD2. The length of the CDR3 is 15 residues. V was pared by 3 bases and J by 7 bases, with 5 bases of the junction left unmatched. CDR1 and CDR2 (germline): LNHDA, SQIVND (reference sequence). CDR3 DNA sequence: TGTGCCAGTAGTATCGGGCTAGCGGGAGGTAATGAGCAGTTCTTC. Amino acids: CASSIGLAGGNEQFF.

J is TRBJ1-5 and V is TRBV28; D might be TRBD1 (5 bases). Germline assignment: CDR1 MDHEN and CDR2 SYDVKM. V was shortened by 3 bases and J by 4 bases, with 16 bases between the two germline ends. CDR3 size: 16 residues. For the CDR3, the DNA is TGTGCCAGCAGTTTGAGTGGCCAGGGCCTTAATCAGCCCCAGCATTTT. Translated: CASSLSGQGLNQPQHF.

The rearrangement joins TRBV6-1 to TRBJ2-7; weak D call: TRBD1 (6 bases). V lost 1 base, J lost 3 bases, and 13 bases lay in between. The CDR3 is 15 residues long. CDR1 is MNHNS and CDR2 is SASEGT in the germline V gene. CDR3 protein: CASSEGGPEHYEQYV. The CDR3 DNA reads as TGTGCCAGCAGTGAAGGGGGGCCGGAACACTACGAGCAGTACGTC.

The genes are TRBV11-2 and TRBJ2-7; D might be TRBD2 (5 bases). This CDR3 is 13 amino acids long. From germline, CDR1 is SGHAT and CDR2 FQNNGV. Trimming took off 0 bases at V and 3 bases at J, with 6 bases between the two ends. CDR3 loop: CASSLDSGYEQYF. In DNA form, the CDR3 reads TGTGCCAGCAGCTTAGACAGCGGCTACGAGCAGTACTTC.

This chain links TRBV6-2 or TRBV6-3 with TRBJ1-2; 7 positions match TRBD1. CDR1 and CDR2 (germline): MNHEY, SVGEGT. The CDR3 is made up of 15 amino acids. Germline trimming cut 5 bases from V and 2 bases from J; bases unmatched to any gene: 8. The chain's CDR3 is CASSLGTARNYGYTF. The CDR3 nucleotides are TGTGCCAGCAGTCTAGGGACAGCGAGGAACTATGGCTACACCTTC.

This clone was seen a handful of times. The rearrangement links TRBV30 to TRBJ1-3, with D unresolved. Between the trimmed V and J ends, which lost 1 base and 1 base, there was a span of 5 bases. Per germline, CDR1 GTSNPN and CDR2 SVGIG (reference sequence). The CDR3 consists of 13 residues. The CDR3: CAWSAGSGNTIYF. For the CDR3, the DNA is TGTGCCTGGAGTGCGGGTTCTGGAAACACCATATATTTT.